The sample holds a few counts of the clone carrying this T cell receptor (beta chain). The sample is drawn from a study of T cell responses to AZD1222 COVID-19 vaccine. Sequencing used immunoSEQ multiplex PCR; TCRdb keeps in-frame clones, though not all of them. Altogether tens of thousands of clones are present, more than 90% being singletons, with the ten largest covering 4.2%. This clonotype was sampled from an adult in good health. The sequenced sample was peripheral blood, obtained on day 0 of AZD1222 vaccination.

The CDR3, as DNA: TGTGCCTGGAGTGTATCGCCCGGACAGGGGCACTACGAGCAGTACTTC. It is translated as CAWSVSPGQGHYEQYF. V and J are TRBV30 and TRBJ2-7, with 9 bases that match TRBD1. Trimming cost V 0 bases and J 3 bases; bases outside gene matches: 9. CDR1 and CDR2 from the germline V gene are GTSNPN and SVGIG (reference sequence). The CDR3 sequence is 16 residues long.